The present T cell receptor beta chain was sequenced within a study of shared clonotypes between healthy human individuals. Broader study findings: The study found lower generation probabilities in non-shared clonotypes than in those shared by all four donors. Sampling was confined to blood; repertoires within tissues likely differ. Among donors, clonotype sharing was expected to be affected by sequencing depth. The genetic and exposure-history diversity represented was limited by few donors.

Turning to this clone: The antigen is not known.

TCRdb keeps only in-frame clones here, not all; method: immunoSEQ multiplex PCR. The sample lists around 940,000 clones, 70% to 85% seen once, with approximately 1.5% in the top ten. Material for sequencing was memory CD4+ T cells sorted from blood. Subset of the sample: CD45RA-negative fraction. This TCR was sampled from a man in his late teens or twenties in good health.

In DNA, the CDR3 is TGCGCCAGCAGTGAGAGGGGACGGCCTCCGGAAAAACTGTTTTTT. Translating it yields CASSERGRPPEKLFF. The chain links TRBV10-2 to TRBJ1-4, with a weak D call TRBD1 (5 bases). This CDR3 contains 15 residues. Trimming took 2 bases from V and 8 from J, leaving 15 bases between them. CDR1 is WSHSY and CDR2 is SAAADI in the germline V gene.